This entry features one T cell receptor beta chain sequence. Its antigen remains unknown. This entry comes from a study of T-cell reconstitution after alpha-beta-depleted transplantation in children. Study-level points and caveats: It was surviving recipient T cells and thymic progenitors that gave some patients high TCRbeta diversity at day 60. A year had passed since transplant, and T-cell counts and diversity by then came mostly from newly produced T cells.

Germline lookup yields CDR1 LNHDA and CDR2 SQIVND (reference sequence). Germline trimming cut 1 base from V and 14 bases from J; bases unmatched to any gene: 11. The CDR3 totals 16 residues. TCRbeta library construction was performed incorporating unique molecular identifiers. MiXCR, applied by TCRdb to the PCR reads, yields one record per CDR3 protein. The table has approximately 290,000 distinct CDR3 sequences, around 10% seen once. This sequence joins TRBV19 and TRBJ2-1, with 13 nucleotides matching TRBD2. This sequence originates from a male patient aged 2 to 10 who had a stem cell transplant for chronic granulomatous disease, so the T cells may come from the graft donor. The specimen comprised peripheral blood, sampled 180 days after TCRalphabeta/CD19-depleted stem cell transplant. This chain's CDR3 is CASSIVGTSGRAFKFF. The CDR3 nucleotides read TGTGCCAGTAGTATAGTAGGAACTAGCGGGAGGGCCTTTAAGTTCTTC.